One T cell receptor beta chain is described in this entry. The antigen remains undetermined. CDR1 is MGHRA, CDR2 YSYEKL, per germline. The ends lost 0 bases at V and 4 bases at J; junction bases unmatched: 16. This CDR3 spans 20 amino acids. Researchers ran the PCR with 60 Vbeta and 13 Jbeta primers. The assay was immunoSEQ multiplex PCR, and TCRdb's table has in-frame clones only and misses some. The sample records roughly 230,000 clones, 80% to 95% being singletons. This sample is part of a study of cytomegalovirus exposure and HLA in healthy donors. Notes on the study in general: TCR association rates varied by HLA locus in a later analysis, with DRB1 highest and HLA-C lowest. When presence/absence was analysed, sequencing depth was taken to be roughly uniform across donors. Available immune exposure information covered CMV serostatus only.

The receptor was derived from a girl under 10 years old in good health and CMV-seronegative. Source material: PBMCs. This rearrangement joins TRBV4-1 to TRBJ2-4; 9 bases align to TRBD1. CDR3: CASSQDFQKILGQGKNIQYF. CDR3 nucleotide sequence: TGCGCCAGCAGCCAAGATTTCCAGAAAATCTTGGGACAGGGTAAAAACATTCAGTACTTC.